A selection of T cell receptor beta chains follows, all from one sample in a study of T cell responses to AZD1222 COVID-19 vaccine. Data came from immunoSEQ multiplex PCR; TCRdb stores just in-frame clones and leaves some out. This sample has about 54,000 clones, with about 89% found just once. Sequenced here: peripheral blood, sampled on day 0 of AZD1222 vaccination. Receptor source: an adult in good health. The CDR3 runs from the conserved cysteine through the conserved F or W. Each record gives: clone size, D gene, J gene, V gene, CDR3 protein, CDR3 DNA. The D gene is left open where the match is weak. Not every row has a clone size; where given, it reads once, few, many or a size class.

NA TRBD2 TRBJ2-7 TRBV2 CASATGLAGGIEQYF TGTGCCAGCGCCACGGGACTAGCGGGAGGTATCGAGCAGTACTTC
NA TRBD2 TRBJ2-7 TRBV11-2 CASSLTSDGIPYEQYF TGTGCCAGCAGCTTAACTAGCGACGGGATACCCTACGAGCAGTACTTC
NA NA TRBJ2-1 TRBV10-2 CASMTESSYNEQFF TGCGCCAGCATGACAGAGAGCTCCTACAATGAGCAGTTCTTC
NA NA TRBJ2-3 TRBV6-2/TRBV6-3 CASSYSTSTDTQYF TGTGCCAGCAGTTACTCGACTAGCACAGATACGCAGTATTTT
NA TRBD2 TRBJ2-1 TRBV6-5 CASSWGGLAGGMAMFF TGTGCCAGCAGTTGGGGGGGACTAGCGGGAGGAATGGCGATGTTCTTC
NA NA TRBJ1-1 TRBV9 CASSVDGGVVGNTEAFF TGTGCCAGCAGCGTAGATGGGGGAGTCGTGGGGAACACTGAAGCTTTCTTT
NA NA TRBJ2-1 TRBV28 CASRSDLIREQFF TGTGCCAGCAGGTCGGATCTGATTCGTGAGCAGTTCTTC
NA NA TRBJ2-3 TRBV7-2 CASSLAGLSDTQYF TGTGCCAGCAGCTTAGCGGGACTTTCAGATACGCAGTATTTT
NA NA TRBJ2-7 TRBV10-1 CASRAGQGRNEQYF TGCGCCAGCCGGGCCGGGCAGGGCCGCAACGAGCAGTACTTC
NA TRBD2 TRBJ2-5 TRBV11-2 CASSPLAGGDETQYF TGTGCCAGCAGCCCCCTAGCGGGAGGGGATGAGACCCAGTACTTC
NA TRBD1 TRBJ2-5 TRBV9 CASSGLQGAQYF TGTGCCAGCAGCGGACTACAGGGGGCCCAGTACTTC
NA NA TRBJ2-2 TRBV11-2 CASSPIGGTNTGELFF TGTGCCAGCAGCCCAATTGGCGGGACCAACACCGGGGAGCTGTTTTTT
NA NA TRBJ2-3 TRBV5-1 CASSGEAHTDTQYF TGCGCCAGCTCCGGGGAAGCACACACAGATACGCAGTATTTT
NA TRBD1 TRBJ1-5 TRBV18 CASSPNRGSNQPQHF TGTGCCAGCTCACCAAACAGGGGGAGCAATCAGCCCCAGCATTTT
few NA TRBJ1-5 TRBV15 CATRSRRENQPQHF TGTGCCACCAGAAGTCGCAGGGAAAATCAGCCCCAGCATTTT
NA NA TRBJ2-6 TRBV5-5 CASSLAGSGANVLTF TGTGCCAGCAGCTTGGCTGGCTCTGGGGCCAACGTCCTGACTTTC
once NA TRBJ1-5 TRBV6-5 CASTPLGYSNQPQHF TGTGCCAGCACCCCGTTAGGGTATAGCAATCAGCCCCAGCATTTT
NA NA TRBJ2-2 TRBV7-6 CASKQGSSTDTGELFF TGTGCCTCAAAGCAAGGGAGTTCGACGGACACCGGGGAGCTGTTTTTT
NA TRBD1 TRBJ1-2 TRBV28 CASKRYTGARGYTF TGTGCCAGCAAACGATACACAGGGGCGAGGGGCTACACCTTC
NA NA TRBJ2-1 TRBV29-1 CSVAVPVSYNEQFF TGCAGCGTTGCTGTACCAGTCTCCTACAATGAGCAGTTCTTC
NA NA TRBJ2-7 TRBV24-1 CATTAQGTGVIYSYEQYF TGTGCCACAACCGCCCAGGGAACTGGAGTTATCTATTCCTACGAGCAGTACTTC
NA NA TRBJ1-1 TRBV2 CASSETWGYTEAFF TGTGCCAGCAGTGAGACCTGGGGCTACACTGAAGCTTTCTTT
NA NA TRBJ2-1 TRBV2 CASGSNDNEQFF TGTGCCAGCGGGTCGAATGACAATGAGCAGTTCTTC
NA TRBD1 TRBJ1-3 TRBV5-1 CASSLSRQGGNTIYF TGCGCCAGCAGCTTGTCCCGACAGGGGGGAAACACCATATATTTT
NA NA TRBJ2-7 TRBV30 CALQWGRYEQYF TGTGCCTTACAGTGGGGCCGCTACGAGCAGTACTTC
NA NA TRBJ2-2 TRBV9 CASSVGSGNTGELFF TGTGCCAGCAGCGTAGGCAGCGGAAACACCGGGGAGCTGTTTTTT
NA TRBD1 TRBJ2-2 TRBV7-9 CASSQIGGFAGELFF TGTGCCAGCAGCCAAATAGGGGGCTTTGCCGGGGAGCTGTTTTTT
NA TRBD1 TRBJ1-1 TRBV5-8 CASSSYRGMNTEAFF TGTGCCAGCAGCTCCTACAGGGGGATGAACACTGAAGCTTTCTTT
NA NA TRBJ2-3 TRBV21-1 CASSPQPGPSTDTQYF TGTGCCAGCAGCCCTCAACCGGGACCAAGCACAGATACGCAGTATTTT
NA NA TRBJ2-7 TRBV18 CASSLDREQYF TGTGCCAGCTCCCTAGACAGGGAGCAGTACTTC
NA NA TRBJ2-1 TRBV11-3 CASSFSWELEQFF TGTGCCAGCAGCTTCAGTTGGGAATTAGAGCAGTTCTTC
NA NA TRBJ1-2 TRBV4-1 CASSLEVVGYYGYTF TGCGCCAGCAGCCTAGAGGTCGTCGGATACTATGGCTACACCTTC
NA TRBD2 TRBJ2-3 TRBV27 CASSAGTSVTDTQYF TGTGCCAGCAGTGCCGGGACTAGCGTAACGGATACGCAGTATTTT
NA NA TRBJ1-1 TRBV7-9 CASSLTDVGAEAFF TGTGCCAGCAGCTTGACAGATGTAGGGGCTGAAGCTTTCTTT
NA NA TRBJ2-7 TRBV6-5 CASTDVGSPYEQYF TGTGCCAGCACCGACGTTGGATCCCCCTACGAGCAGTACTTC
NA TRBD2 TRBJ2-7 TRBV6-5 CASSPSGLAGYEQYF TGTGCCAGCAGCCCCTCCGGACTAGCGGGGTACGAGCAGTACTTC
NA TRBD1 TRBJ1-2 TRBV24-1 CATSDGRTGWSYGYTF TGTGCCACCAGTGATGGGAGGACAGGGTGGTCCTATGGCTACACCTTC
NA NA TRBJ1-3 TRBV20-1 CSALTGNTIYF TGCAGTGCTCTCACCGGAAACACCATATATTTT
NA TRBD1 TRBJ2-5 TRBV5-1 CASSQTGGETQYF TGCGCCAGCAGCCAGACAGGGGGCGAGACCCAGTACTTC
NA NA TRBJ2-5 TRBV18 CASSRRDGIQETQYF TGTGCCAGCTCACGGAGGGACGGTATACAAGAGACCCAGTACTTC
NA NA TRBJ2-3 TRBV6-5 CASSYGRGVRQYF TGTGCCAGCAGTTACGGGCGGGGAGTGAGGCAGTATTTT
NA NA TRBJ1-3 TRBV18 CASSRNGRFSGNTIYF TGTGCCAGCTCACGAAACGGACGGTTCTCTGGAAACACCATATATTTT
NA NA TRBJ1-1 TRBV6-5 CASTSDLNTEAFF TGTGCCAGCACTTCCGATTTGAACACTGAAGCTTTCTTT
NA NA TRBJ1-6 TRBV30 CAWRPSSYNSPLHF TGTGCCTGGAGGCCAAGCTCCTATAATTCACCCCTCCACTTT
NA NA TRBJ2-2 TRBV18 CASSPYAGGQGTGELFF TGTGCCAGCTCACCCTACGCCGGGGGCCAGGGCACCGGGGAGCTGTTTTTT